These 24 T cell receptor beta chains came from one sample sequenced in a study of cytomegalovirus exposure and HLA in healthy donors. Both 60 Vbeta primers and 13 Jbeta primers went into the PCR. Generated by immunoSEQ multiplex PCR, the TCRdb table keeps only in-frame clones and is missing some. The table lists around 150,000 clones, with under 2.5% in the top ten. Source material: PBMCs. Every receptor here comes from a man aged 25 to 40 in good health and CMV-seronegative.

The gene calls are TRBV27 and TRBJ1-5; D may be TRBD1 (5 bases). CDR1 is MNHEY and CDR2 is SMNVEV in the germline V gene (reference sequence). V dropped 3 bases and J dropped 5 bases, with 8 bases sitting between them. The CDR3 runs to 13 residues. The CDR3 region is CASSLGGYQPQHF. For the CDR3, the DNA is TGTGCCAGCAGTTTGGGGGGATATCAGCCCCAGCATTTT.

CDR3 residues: CASRAENIQYF. The DNA for the CDR3 is TGTGCCAGCAGAGCGGAAAACATTCAGTACTTC. The chain is built from TRBV28 and TRBJ2-4; tentative D call: TRBD2 (5 bases). Trimming left V 6 bases short and J 5 bases short, with 5 bases between. CDR3 length: 11 amino acids. Looked up from germline, CDR1 is MDHEN and CDR2 is SYDVKM.

The V call is TRBV5-1, the J call TRBJ2-7; no definite D call. The CDR3 covers 13 residues. Between the trimmed V and J ends, which lost 1 base and 1 base, there was a span of 6 bases. Germline V CDR1 and CDR2: SGHRS, YFSETQ. The DNA of the CDR3 is TGCGCCAGCAGCTTGACAGTTTCCTACGAGCAGTACTTC. Translated: CASSLTVSYEQYF.

The J gene is TRBJ2-7, the V gene TRBV6-6; perhaps TRBD2 as D (5 bases). Germline V gene sequence: CDR1 MNHNY, CDR2 SVGAGI (reference sequence). Trimming took off 6 bases at V and 6 bases at J, with 18 bases between the two ends. This CDR3 is built from 14 residues. This chain's CDR3 is CASRDKKRASEQYF. Written as DNA, the CDR3 is TGTGCCAGCAGAGACAAGAAGAGGGCCTCCGAGCAGTACTTC.

V gene TRBV11-2 combines with J gene TRBJ2-1; D gene unclear. V lost 5 bases, J lost 6 bases, and 8 bases lay in between. Germline CDR1 SGHAT, CDR2 FQNNGV. The length of the CDR3 is 12 residues. CDR3 in amino acids: CASSIPFNEQFF. In DNA, the CDR3 is TGTGCCAGCAGCATCCCCTTCAATGAGCAGTTCTTC.

The chain carries TRBV7-9 and TRBJ2-5; D perhaps matches TRBD2 (5 bases). Trimming took off 5 bases at V and 5 bases at J, with 12 bases between the two ends. CDR3 length equals 13 residues. Germline V gene sequence: CDR1 SEHNR, CDR2 FQNEAQ (reference sequence). The CDR3 sequence: CASSLMTGETQYF. The CDR3 DNA is TGTGCCAGCAGCCTCATGACGGGGGAGACCCAGTACTTC.

The genes are TRBV2 and TRBJ1-5, with D unresolved. V gave up 5 bases and J gave up 1 base, with 9 bases separating them. The CDR3 is made up of 14 amino acids. Germline lookup yields CDR1 SNHLY and CDR2 FYNNEI. CDR3 sequence reads: CASSYGRSNQPQHF. The CDR3 DNA sequence: TGTGCCAGCAGTTACGGGAGGAGCAATCAGCCCCAGCATTTT.

The rearrangement uses TRBV7-9 and TRBJ2-7; 9 nucleotides line up with TRBD2. J was trimmed by 3 bases and V by 11 bases; bases with no gene match: 8. The CDR3 runs to 13 residues. Germline assignment: CDR1 SEHNR and CDR2 FQNEAQ (reference sequence). The CDR3 reads CAGTREGDYEQYF. As DNA, the CDR3 is TGTGCCGGTACGCGGGAGGGTGACTACGAGCAGTACTTC.

J is TRBJ2-7 and V is TRBV6-5; TRBD2 agrees at 7 bases. CDR3 length equals 15 residues. The junction had 11 bases not matched to a gene; V was cut back by 6 bases and J by 3 bases. CDR1 and CDR2 from the germline V gene are MNHEY and SVGAGI. CDR3 sequence (DNA): TGTGCCAGCAGAATGACTAGCAGGAGCGGCTACGAGCAGTACTTC. Translated, it gives CASRMTSRSGYEQYF.

This chain uses TRBV29-1 with TRBJ2-7; D unclear. The CDR3 has 12 residues. The germline gives CDR1 SQVTM, CDR2 ANQGSEA. The V gene lost 1 base and the J gene lost 0 bases, with 4 bases spanning the gap. The CDR3 loop is CSVEGHSYEQYF. The CDR3 nucleotides read TGCAGCGTTGAAGGGCACTCCTACGAGCAGTACTTC.

The rearrangement uses TRBV6-4 and TRBJ2-3; D call uncertain. Per germline, CDR1 MRHNA and CDR2 SNTAGT. V was pared by 5 bases and J by 0 bases, with 12 bases between. There are 15 residues in the CDR3. CDR3 protein: CASSLPDSSTDTQYF. CDR3 coding DNA: TGTGCCAGCAGTTTACCAGATTCTAGCACAGATACGCAGTATTTT.

The chain joins TRBV7-2 to TRBJ2-7; 13 nucleotides line up with TRBD2. This CDR3 has 16 residues. Per germline, CDR1 SGHTA and CDR2 FQGNSA. V was pared by 8 bases and J by 6 bases, with 13 bases of the junction left unmatched. DNA of the CDR3: TGTGCCAGCGGTGGGACTAGCGGGACCTGGGTTGCCGAGCAGTACTTC. Its translation: CASGGTSGTWVAEQYF.

V gene TRBV29-1 combines with J gene TRBJ2-5, with a possible D match to TRBD2 (5 bases). In germline, CDR1 is SQVTM, CDR2 ANQGSEA. The ends were cut back, 4 bases at V and 3 bases at J, with 9 bases in the middle. The CDR3 is 12 amino acids. The CDR3 sequence: CSVGRAEETQYF. For the CDR3, the DNA is TGCAGCGTTGGACGAGCGGAAGAGACCCAGTACTTC. Supplemented by reference TRBV29-1 and TRBJ2-5, the full variable domain reads SAVISQKPSRDICQRGTSLTIQCQVDSQVTMMFWYRQQPGQSLTLIATANQGSEATYESGFVIDKFPISRPNLTFSTLTVSNMSPEDSSIYLCSVGRAEETQYFGPGTRLLVL.

Comments on this clone: The same CDR3 can be traced to other DNA sequences in this sample. The rearrangement uses TRBV5-1 and TRBJ2-2; the D gene is possibly TRBD2 (6 bases). This CDR3 is 17 amino acids long. From germline, CDR1 is SGHRS and CDR2 YFSETQ. Trimming left V 5 bases short and J 0 bases short, with 17 bases between. Here the CDR3 DNA reads TGCGCCAGCAGTCCCAACGCGGTAGCGGCGAACACCGGGGAGCTGTTTTTT. Translated: CASSPNAVAANTGELFF.

The chain combines TRBV27 with TRBJ2-2; TRBD2 might be the D (6 bases). The CDR3 loop spans 15 amino acids. Looked up from germline, CDR1 is MNHEY and CDR2 is SMNVEV (reference sequence). Trimming pared 6 bases from V and 1 base from J, leaving 12 bases between. The CDR3 loop reads CASREGTLNTGELFF. The CDR3 nucleotides are TGTGCCAGCAGGGAGGGGACTCTGAACACCGGGGAGCTGTTTTTT.

The rearrangement joins TRBV6-5 to TRBJ1-5, with D perhaps matching TRBD1 (5 bases). V gave up 2 bases and J gave up 11 bases, with 16 bases separating them. The germline CDR1 and CDR2 sequences are MNHEY and SVGAGI. The CDR3 runs 14 residues. CDR3 loop: CASSYGGKRGAQHF. CDR3 sequence (DNA): TGTGCCAGCAGTTACGGGGGGAAGAGGGGAGCCCAGCATTTT.

The chain carries TRBV9 and TRBJ2-7; D may be TRBD2 (7 bases). The CDR3 consists of 15 residues. Germline loops: CDR1 SGDLS, CDR2 YYNGEE. With 3 bases removed from V and 2 bases from J, the gap between germline ends came to 15 bases. The CDR3 reads CASSGGLAATYEQYF. The DNA of the CDR3 is TGTGCCAGCAGCGGGGGGCTAGCGGCAACCTACGAGCAGTACTTC.

This chain connects TRBV30 to TRBJ1-2; TRBD1 matches 7 bases. The ends lost 8 bases at V and 2 bases at J; junction bases unmatched: 2. Germline lookup yields CDR1 GTSNPN and CDR2 SVGIG (reference sequence). The CDR3 is 11 amino acids. Here the CDR3 DNA reads TGTGCCGGGGGACAGAACTATGGCTACACCTTC. Its translation: CAGGQNYGYTF.

The chain is built from TRBV7-9 and TRBJ2-5; 7 nucleotides match TRBD2. V gave up 6 bases and J gave up 2 bases; unmatched junction bases: 6. This CDR3 is built from 14 residues. Germline V gives CDR1 SEHNR, CDR2 FQNEAQ (reference sequence). DNA for the CDR3: TGTGCCAGCAGGACCGGACTAGAGCAAGAGACCCAGTACTTC. This encodes CASRTGLEQETQYF.

This rearrangement joins TRBV4-2 to TRBJ2-1, with D hard to call. Germline values: CDR1 LGHNA, CDR2 YNFKEQ. This CDR3 spans 15 amino acids. The V gene lost 1 base and the J gene lost 2 bases, with 9 bases spanning the gap. The CDR3 loop is CASSQGGSPYNEQFF. CDR3 sequence (DNA): TGTGCCAGCAGCCAAGGTGGCTCCCCCTACAATGAGCAGTTCTTC.

The chain recombines TRBV7-2 with TRBJ2-7; D perhaps matches TRBD2 (5 bases). This CDR3 region has 15 residues. Germline V gives CDR1 SGHTA, CDR2 FQGNSA. The V end lost 1 base, the J end lost 6 bases, and 16 bases lay between the germline ends. CDR3 sequence (DNA): TGTGCCAGCAGCTTAGTAACCGCCGGGGTTGGCGAGCAGTACTTC. Translation: CASSLVTAGVGEQYF.

The chain carries TRBV7-6 and TRBJ2-3; 7 nucleotides align to TRBD1. The germline V gene has CDR1 SGHVS and CDR2 FNYEAQ. Trimming removed 5 bases from V and 4 bases from J; junction bases left unmatched: 9. This CDR3 is 15 amino acids long. The chain's CDR3 is CASSAHRQGPDTQYF. CDR3 coding DNA: TGTGCCAGCAGCGCACACAGACAGGGCCCAGATACGCAGTATTTT.

The chain couples TRBV19 to TRBJ1-3; the D is unclear. In germline, CDR1 is LNHDA, CDR2 SQIVND (reference sequence). This CDR3 is 15 amino acids long. V lost 7 bases, J lost 3 bases, and 16 bases lay in between. CDR3 bases: TGTGCCAGTACCCCGGACTCCGGCTATGGAAACACCATATATTTT. Residues: CASTPDSGYGNTIYF.

The chain combines TRBV5-1 with TRBJ2-7; 8 nucleotides line up with TRBD2. Germline V gives CDR1 SGHRS, CDR2 YFSETQ. The CDR3 is made up of 15 amino acids. The ends lost 0 bases at V and 6 bases at J; junction bases unmatched: 8. The CDR3 sequence is CASSLEEAGESEQYF. CDR3 DNA: TGCGCCAGCAGCTTGGAAGAAGCGGGAGAATCCGAGCAGTACTTC.